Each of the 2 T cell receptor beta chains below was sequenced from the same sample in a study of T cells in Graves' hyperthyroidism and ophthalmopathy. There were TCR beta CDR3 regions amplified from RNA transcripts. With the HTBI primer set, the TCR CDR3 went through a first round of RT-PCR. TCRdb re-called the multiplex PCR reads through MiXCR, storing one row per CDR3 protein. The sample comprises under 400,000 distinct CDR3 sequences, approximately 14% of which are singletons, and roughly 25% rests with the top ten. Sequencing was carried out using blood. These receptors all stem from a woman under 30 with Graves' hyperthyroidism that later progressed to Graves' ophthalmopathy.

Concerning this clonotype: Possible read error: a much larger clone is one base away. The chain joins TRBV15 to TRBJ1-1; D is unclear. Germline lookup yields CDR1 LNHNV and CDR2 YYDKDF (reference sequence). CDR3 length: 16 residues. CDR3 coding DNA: TGTGTCACCAGAACCGGGCCGTCTTTATTAAACACTGAAGCTTTCTTT. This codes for CVTRTGPSLLNTEAFF.

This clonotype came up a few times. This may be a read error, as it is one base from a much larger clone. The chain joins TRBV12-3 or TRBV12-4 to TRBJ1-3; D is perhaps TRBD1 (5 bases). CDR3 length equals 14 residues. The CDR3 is CASSLGQPGNTVYF. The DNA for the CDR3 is TGTGCCAGCAGCCTCGGACAACCTGGAAACACCGTATATTTT.